These T cell receptor beta chains were read from a single sample in a study of blood T cell repertoires in COVID-19. Data came from immunoSEQ multiplex PCR; TCRdb stores just in-frame clones and leaves some out. The sample contains tens of thousands of clones, approximately 87% of which appear only once. The specimen sequenced was peripheral blood. Receptors were obtained from a man aged 50 or older with active COVID-19. Each CDR3 is given with its conserved first and last residue. A D gene is named only where the DNA matches it firmly. Clone size is shown for a subset of rows, as once, few, many or a class of expanded clone.

D gene: TRBD2; V gene: TRBV19; J gene: TRBJ2-1; clone size: few; CDR3 DNA: TGTGCCAGTAGTTCCGGGACTAGCGCCCTAGGGCAGTTCTTC; CDR3 protein: CASSSGTSALGQFF
D gene: TRBD1; V gene: TRBV6-2/TRBV6-3; J gene: TRBJ2-5; clone size: -; CDR3 DNA: TGTGCCAGCAGTTCCGATTTTTTGACAGGGTGGGGAGAGACCCAGTACTTC; CDR3 protein: CASSSDFLTGWGETQYF
D gene: -; V gene: TRBV5-1; J gene: TRBJ2-1; clone size: -; CDR3 DNA: TGCGCCAGCAGCTTGCTGGGGCCCTACAATGAGCAGTTCTTC; CDR3 protein: CASSLLGPYNEQFF
D gene: TRBD1; V gene: TRBV10-3; J gene: TRBJ2-7; clone size: -; CDR3 DNA: TGTGCCATCAGTGAGTCTGTAGGGGGCCTCTCCTACGAGCAGTACTTC; CDR3 protein: CAISESVGGLSYEQYF
D gene: TRBD1; V gene: TRBV28; J gene: TRBJ2-6; clone size: few; CDR3 DNA: TGTGCCAGCAGTTCGGGACAGGGCGCTGGGGCCAACGTCCTGACTTTC; CDR3 protein: CASSSGQGAGANVLTF
D gene: TRBD1; V gene: TRBV5-4; J gene: TRBJ1-2; clone size: -; CDR3 DNA: TGTGCCAGCAGCTTTCCGGGACAGAACTATGGCTACACCTTC; CDR3 protein: CASSFPGQNYGYTF
D gene: -; V gene: TRBV29-1; J gene: TRBJ2-7; clone size: -; CDR3 DNA: TGCAGCGTCGCTGACAGCTACGAGCAGTACTTC; CDR3 protein: CSVADSYEQYF
D gene: TRBD1; V gene: TRBV2; J gene: TRBJ1-2; clone size: -; CDR3 DNA: TGTGCCAGCAGCGAAGAGACAGGGGGCAGTGGCTACACCTTC; CDR3 protein: CASSEETGGSGYTF
D gene: TRBD2; V gene: TRBV5-4; J gene: TRBJ2-1; clone size: -; CDR3 DNA: TGTGCCAGCAGCTTGGGGCTTCTAGCGGGAGGGCCCAATGAGCAGTTCTTC; CDR3 protein: CASSLGLLAGGPNEQFF
D gene: TRBD2; V gene: TRBV15; J gene: TRBJ2-5; clone size: -; CDR3 DNA: TGTGCCACCAGCAGAACTAGCGGGGGGTTCGAGACCCAGTACTTC; CDR3 protein: CATSRTSGGFETQYF
D gene: -; V gene: TRBV3-1/TRBV3-2; J gene: TRBJ2-5; clone size: once; CDR3 DNA: TGTGCCAGCAGCCCCCGAGGGTCGGAGACCCAGTACTTC; CDR3 protein: CASSPRGSETQYF
D gene: -; V gene: TRBV7-2; J gene: TRBJ2-7; clone size: -; CDR3 DNA: TGTGCCAGCAGCCCGACTGGTCGCTCGACCGAGCAGTACTTC; CDR3 protein: CASSPTGRSTEQYF
D gene: -; V gene: TRBV19; J gene: TRBJ1-2; clone size: -; CDR3 DNA: TGTGCCAGTAGTCCGAGTGGACTCTATGGCTACACCTTC; CDR3 protein: CASSPSGLYGYTF
D gene: TRBD2; V gene: TRBV18; J gene: TRBJ2-5; clone size: -; CDR3 DNA: TGTGCCAGCTCACCACCGCGGCTAGCGGGAACTGAGACCCAGTACTTC; CDR3 protein: CASSPPRLAGTETQYF
D gene: TRBD1; V gene: TRBV11-3; J gene: TRBJ2-1; clone size: -; CDR3 DNA: TGTGCCAGCAGCCCGTACGGGCAGGGGGCTTGGAATGAGCAGTTCTTC; CDR3 protein: CASSPYGQGAWNEQFF
D gene: TRBD1; V gene: TRBV4-2; J gene: TRBJ2-3; clone size: few; CDR3 DNA: TGTGCCAGCAGCCAGCTGGGGACAGGGCCAGATACGCAGTATTTT; CDR3 protein: CASSQLGTGPDTQYF
D gene: -; V gene: TRBV11-3; J gene: TRBJ1-3; clone size: -; CDR3 DNA: TGTGCCAGCAGGTCCGGGGGAACAAACACCATATATTTT; CDR3 protein: CASRSGGTNTIYF
D gene: TRBD1; V gene: TRBV27; J gene: TRBJ1-5; clone size: -; CDR3 DNA: TGTGCCAGCAGGAACCGGGACAGGGGAGATCAGCCCCAGCATTTT; CDR3 protein: CASRNRDRGDQPQHF
D gene: -; V gene: TRBV18; J gene: TRBJ1-1; clone size: -; CDR3 DNA: TGTGCCAGCTCACCACAGGGGCCCTCGAACACTGAAGCTTTCTTT; CDR3 protein: CASSPQGPSNTEAFF
D gene: -; V gene: TRBV21-1; J gene: TRBJ2-1; clone size: -; CDR3 DNA: TGTGCCAGCAGCAAAGTAGCCTCCACTGACGGGGATGAGCAGTTCTTC; CDR3 protein: CASSKVASTDGDEQFF
D gene: TRBD2; V gene: TRBV4-1; J gene: TRBJ2-1; clone size: -; CDR3 DNA: TGCGCCAGCAGCCAATGGGGGCTAGCGGGAGGTGAGCAGTTCTTC; CDR3 protein: CASSQWGLAGGEQFF
D gene: TRBD2; V gene: TRBV18; J gene: TRBJ2-7; clone size: -; CDR3 DNA: TGTGCCAGCTCACCACCGCTAGCGGGCTCTCTCTCCTACGAGCAGTACTTC; CDR3 protein: CASSPPLAGSLSYEQYF
D gene: TRBD2; V gene: TRBV7-2; J gene: TRBJ2-3; clone size: once; CDR3 DNA: TGTGCCAGCAGCTTAGTTTTGGCGGGAGGAGATACGCAGTATTTT; CDR3 protein: CASSLVLAGGDTQYF
D gene: TRBD2; V gene: TRBV5-1; J gene: TRBJ2-1; clone size: -; CDR3 DNA: TGCGCCAGCAGCTTGGACGGGAGGGCCAATGAGCAGTTCTTC; CDR3 protein: CASSLDGRANEQFF
D gene: TRBD2; V gene: TRBV11-3; J gene: TRBJ2-2; clone size: few; CDR3 DNA: TGTGCCAGCAGCTCAGGACTAGGCCGGAACACCGGGGAGCTGTTTTTT; CDR3 protein: CASSSGLGRNTGELFF
D gene: -; V gene: TRBV7-8; J gene: TRBJ1-2; clone size: -; CDR3 DNA: TGTGCCAGCAGCTTAAGAGGGGGACACCTAAACTATGGCTACACCTTC; CDR3 protein: CASSLRGGHLNYGYTF
D gene: -; V gene: TRBV7-2; J gene: TRBJ1-2; clone size: -; CDR3 DNA: TGTGCCAGCAGCTTAGGCGGGCCAGGGGAACACGGCTACACCTTC; CDR3 protein: CASSLGGPGEHGYTF
D gene: TRBD1; V gene: TRBV7-9; J gene: TRBJ1-5; clone size: -; CDR3 DNA: TGTGCCAGCAGTACAGGGGGCAATCAGCCCCAGCATTTT; CDR3 protein: CASSTGGNQPQHF
D gene: TRBD2; V gene: TRBV11-3; J gene: TRBJ2-2; clone size: -; CDR3 DNA: TGTGCCAGCAGCTCCAGACTAGCGGGGGGCTCGGGGACCGGGGAGCTGTTTTTT; CDR3 protein: CASSSRLAGGSGTGELFF
D gene: TRBD2; V gene: TRBV9; J gene: TRBJ2-3; clone size: -; CDR3 DNA: TGTGCCAGCAGCGTAAGGGCGGGAGATACAGATACGCAGTATTTT; CDR3 protein: CASSVRAGDTDTQYF
D gene: -; V gene: TRBV7-8; J gene: TRBJ2-7; clone size: -; CDR3 DNA: TGTGCCAGCAGCTTAGAAGGGGGTCTAGTCTACGAGCAGTACTTC; CDR3 protein: CASSLEGGLVYEQYF
D gene: TRBD1; V gene: TRBV9; J gene: TRBJ2-6; clone size: -; CDR3 DNA: TGTGCCAGCAGCGCCCGGGACAGCGACTCTGGGGCCAACGTCCTGACTTTC; CDR3 protein: CASSARDSDSGANVLTF
D gene: -; V gene: TRBV19; J gene: TRBJ2-6; clone size: -; CDR3 DNA: TGTGCCAGTAGTATATGGGGAGCTGGGGCCAACGTCCTGACTTTC; CDR3 protein: CASSIWGAGANVLTF
D gene: -; V gene: TRBV7-3; J gene: TRBJ2-6; clone size: -; CDR3 DNA: TGTGCCAGCAGCTTACTCGAGTCTGGGGCCAACGTCCTGACTTTC; CDR3 protein: CASSLLESGANVLTF
D gene: TRBD1; V gene: TRBV7-3; J gene: TRBJ1-2; clone size: -; CDR3 DNA: TGTGCCAGCAGCATGGAAGGGGGCCGGGGCTACACCTTC; CDR3 protein: CASSMEGGRGYTF
D gene: -; V gene: TRBV18; J gene: TRBJ2-1; clone size: once; CDR3 DNA: TGTGCCAGCTCGCCCCCGCCCAGCGACTCCTACAATGAGCAGTTCTTC; CDR3 protein: CASSPPPSDSYNEQFF
D gene: TRBD1; V gene: TRBV7-3; J gene: TRBJ2-2; clone size: -; CDR3 DNA: TGTGCCAGCAGCTCAGACAGGGGGCCTAGCACCGGGGAGCTGTTTTTT; CDR3 protein: CASSSDRGPSTGELFF
D gene: -; V gene: TRBV3-1/TRBV3-2; J gene: TRBJ1-5; clone size: few; CDR3 DNA: TGTGCCAGCCTGCCTAGAATAAATCAGCCCCAGCATTTT; CDR3 protein: CASLPRINQPQHF
D gene: -; V gene: TRBV4-2; J gene: TRBJ2-1; clone size: -; CDR3 DNA: TGTGCCAGCAGCCAGCGGTGGACTCTGGCCTCCTACAATGAGCAGTTCTTC; CDR3 protein: CASSQRWTLASYNEQFF
D gene: -; V gene: TRBV12-3/TRBV12-4; J gene: TRBJ1-1; clone size: -; CDR3 DNA: TGTGCCAGCAGTTTAGACAGAACTGAAGCTTTCTTT; CDR3 protein: CASSLDRTEAFF
D gene: -; V gene: TRBV19; J gene: TRBJ2-2; clone size: -; CDR3 DNA: TGTGCCAGTAGTATAGTACTGCATGCCGGGGAGCTGTTTTTT; CDR3 protein: CASSIVLHAGELFF
D gene: -; V gene: TRBV24-1; J gene: TRBJ2-2; clone size: -; CDR3 DNA: TGTGCCACCAGTGGTGGGGCTACCACCGGGGAGCTGTTTTTT; CDR3 protein: CATSGGATTGELFF
D gene: TRBD1; V gene: TRBV5-6; J gene: TRBJ1-4; clone size: -; CDR3 DNA: TGTGCCAGCAGCCGGGGGACAGGCCAAACCAATGAAAAACTGTTTTTT; CDR3 protein: CASSRGTGQTNEKLFF
D gene: -; V gene: TRBV14; J gene: TRBJ1-1; clone size: -; CDR3 DNA: TGTGCCAGCAGCCAATTTACAGGGAGGGAGGCTGAAGCTTTCTTT; CDR3 protein: CASSQFTGREAEAFF
D gene: -; V gene: TRBV18; J gene: TRBJ2-7; clone size: -; CDR3 DNA: TGTGCCAGCTCACCTCTTACAGGGCCCTACGAGCAGTACTTC; CDR3 protein: CASSPLTGPYEQYF